These 30 T cell receptor beta chains were all obtained from the same sample, sequenced in a study of chemoradiotherapy in HPV16-positive cancers. Using immunoSEQ multiplex PCR, the repertoire was profiled, and TCRdb retains in-frame clones only, with some absent. The table records about 2,200 clones, 67% of them present only once. The sample here was tumor tissue, taken from a patient who underwent chemoradiotherapy. The receptor source for this set is a human donor with HPV-associated anogenital cancer.

V and J are TRBV19 and TRBJ2-1, with 8 nucleotides matching TRBD1. The CDR3 spans 15 residues. Germline assignment: CDR1 LNHDA and CDR2 SQIVND (reference sequence). J gave up 0 bases and V 7 bases, and 5 bases lay outside the gene matches. CDR3 region: CASTFGQGSYNEQFF. CDR3 DNA: TGTGCCAGTACCTTTGGACAGGGCTCCTACAATGAGCAGTTCTTC.

As for this clone: This specimen includes other DNA sequences encoding the same CDR3. This rearrangement joins TRBV7-9 to TRBJ2-3; D might be TRBD1 (6 bases). V lost 2 bases, J lost 0 bases, and 9 bases lay in between. Per germline, CDR1 SEHNR and CDR2 FQNEAQ (reference sequence). This CDR3 spans 15 amino acids. The DNA for the CDR3 is TGTGCCAGCAGCTTACAGGGGCTAAGCACAGATACGCAGTATTTT. Translating gives CASSLQGLSTDTQYF.

The chain is built from TRBV2 and TRBJ2-5; D gene ambiguous. Germline CDR1 reads SNHLY; CDR2 reads FYNNEI. Trimming removed 2 bases at V and 11 bases at J, with 18 bases between. This CDR3 is 14 amino acids long. CDR3: CASSEQPPPSAQYF. The CDR3 DNA follows: TGTGCCAGCAGTGAACAGCCCCCGCCGAGCGCTCAGTACTTC. The complete variable domain, with remaining parts taken from reference TRBV2 and TRBJ2-5, reads EPEVTQTPSHQVTQMGQEVILRCVPISNHLYFYWYRQILGQKVEFLVSFYNNEISEKSEIFDDQFSVERPDGSNFTLKIRSTKLEDSAMYFCASSEQPPPSAQYFGPGTRLLVL.

This clone turned up a few times. A single base is all that separates this from a far larger clone, so a read error is likely. Other DNA sequences in this specimen translate into the identical CDR3. The chain employs TRBV4-1 and TRBJ1-2, with TRBD1 as a possible D gene (6 bases). The CDR3 length is 14 residues. V was shortened by 0 bases and J by 6 bases, with 11 bases between the two germline ends. Germline V gives CDR1 MGHRA, CDR2 YSYEKL. The CDR3 protein is CASSQDHRADGYTF. The CDR3 bases are TGCGCCAGCAGCCAAGATCACAGGGCGGATGGCTACACCTTC.

The CDR3 nucleotides read TGTGCCAGTAGTCGACAGGGCAGCGGTCGCAATACGCAGTATTTT. It is translated as CASSRQGSGRNTQYF. This sequence joins TRBV19 and TRBJ2-3; 7 bases agree with TRBD1. Germline-derived CDR1 and CDR2 are LNHDA and SQIVND (reference sequence). The CDR3 runs 15 residues. The junction had 12 bases not matched to a gene; V was cut back by 5 bases and J by 7 bases.

J is TRBJ1-2 and V is TRBV7-1, with TRBD1 as a possible D gene (6 bases). TRBV7-1 is an open reading frame, and its role is uncertain. The CDR3 is made up of 14 amino acids. Trimming shortened V by 5 bases and J by 6 bases, and 16 bases separated the two germline ends. The DNA of the CDR3 is TGTGCCAGCAGCCAAGATCACAGGGCGGATGGCTACACCTTC. This sequence encodes CASSQDHRADGYTF.

The genes are TRBV6-1 and TRBJ1-2, with D maybe TRBD1 (5 bases). V lost 4 bases and J 8 bases, leaving 11 bases between the germline ends. Germline CDR1 reads MNHNS; CDR2 reads SASEGT. CDR3 length: 12 amino acids. The CDR3: CASSGRQSGYTF. The CDR3 bases are TGTGCCAGCAGTGGCAGACAGTCGGGCTACACCTTC.

V gene TRBV6-5 combines with J gene TRBJ1-6; 7 nucleotides match TRBD1. Trimming at V came to 8 bases and at J to 7 bases, leaving 8 bases not matched to a gene. Per germline, CDR1 MNHEY and CDR2 SVGAGI. CDR3 length: 14 residues. CDR3 sequence reads: CASAWDSENSPLHF. CDR3 in DNA: TGTGCCAGCGCATGGGACAGTGAGAATTCACCCCTCCACTTT.

The chain combines TRBV5-1 with TRBJ1-5; D is possibly TRBD1 (6 bases). Germline values: CDR1 SGHRS, CDR2 YFSETQ. With 0 bases removed from V and 1 base from J, the gap between germline ends came to 8 bases. The length of the CDR3 is 15 residues. Here the CDR3 reads CASSLVGASNQPQHF. The CDR3 region has the DNA TGCGCCAGCAGCTTGGTGGGGGCGAGCAATCAGCCCCAGCATTTT.

In its sample, this clone was seen once. The J gene is TRBJ1-4, the V gene TRBV5-1, with no clear D. Trimming stripped 4 bases from V and 4 bases from J, with 14 bases between. The germline CDR1 and CDR2 sequences are SGHRS and YFSETQ. The CDR3 consists of 15 residues. The CDR3 DNA reads TGCGCCAGCAGCCGCCCTTCAGACTTTAATGAAAAACTGTTTTTT. Its protein product is CASSRPSDFNEKLFF.

V and J are TRBV6-5 and TRBJ2-7, with D possibly being TRBD2 (5 bases). The CDR3 length is 13 residues. Deletions cut 5 bases from V and 1 base from J, with 9 bases between. CDR1 and CDR2 from the germline V gene are MNHEY and SVGAGI. Here the CDR3 reads CASSEGGSYEQYV. The CDR3 DNA is TGTGCCAGCAGTGAGGGCGGATCCTACGAGCAGTACGTC.

The chain uses TRBV6-4 and TRBJ2-2; no clear D gene. Trimming shortened V by 6 bases and J by 0 bases, and 5 bases separated the two germline ends. The CDR3 has 13 amino acids. Germline V gene lookup returns CDR1 MRHNA and CDR2 SNTAGT. The chain's CDR3 is CASRGPNTGELFF. In DNA, the CDR3 is TGTGCCAGCAGAGGACCGAACACCGGGGAGCTGTTTTTT.

The chain employs TRBV6-5 and TRBJ2-3; D gene unclear. The V gene lost 7 bases and the J gene lost 4 bases, with 12 bases spanning the gap. The germline V gene encodes CDR1 MNHEY and CDR2 SVGAGI. This CDR3 is built from 13 residues. DNA of the CDR3: TGTGCCAGCAAGGTTGGTGGCGCAGATACGCAGTATTTT. Translated, it gives CASKVGGADTQYF.

The V call is TRBV7-7, the J call TRBJ2-2, with D hard to call. Looked up from germline, CDR1 is SSHAT and CDR2 is FNYEAQ (reference sequence). There are 13 residues in the CDR3. V lost 0 bases, J lost 6 bases, and 5 bases lay in between. For the CDR3, the DNA is TGTGCCAGCAGCTTAGCCCCCGCCGGGGAGCTGTTTTTT. Protein: CASSLAPAGELFF.

This clone was detected only a few times. The chain is built from TRBV28 and TRBJ2-5; TRBD2 agrees at 10 bases. The length of the CDR3 is 15 residues. The V segment lost 6 bases and the J segment 2 bases; nucleotides outside the gene matches: 6. The germline V gene has CDR1 MDHEN and CDR2 SYDVKM. The CDR3, as DNA: TGTGCCAGCAGCCCCCTACTAGCGGGGCAAGAGACCCAGTACTTC. The encoded protein is CASSPLLAGQETQYF.

The chain is built from TRBV5-1 and TRBJ2-3, with a weak D call TRBD2 (7 bases). V lost 2 bases, J lost 2 bases, and 15 bases lay in between. Germline-derived CDR1 and CDR2 are SGHRS and YFSETQ. The CDR3 covers 16 residues. CDR3 DNA: TGCGCCAGCAGCTTAGTAGGGGGGGCCCCCACAGATACGCAGTATTTT. Encoded protein: CASSLVGGAPTDTQYF.

The CDR3 DNA is TGTGCCAGCTCACCAGCGGGAGGGAACACTGAAGCTTTCTTT. Its translation: CASSPAGGNTEAFF. This chain joins TRBV18 and TRBJ1-1; D not certain. The germline V gene encodes CDR1 KGHSH and CDR2 LQKENI. Trimming stripped 2 bases from V and 1 base from J, with 8 bases between. The CDR3 spans 14 residues.

The chain combines TRBV9 with TRBJ2-2; maybe TRBD1 (6 bases). Germline loops: CDR1 SGDLS, CDR2 YYNGEE. Trimming stripped 0 bases from V and 7 bases from J, with 7 bases between. CDR3 size: 13 residues. For the CDR3, the DNA is TGTGCCAGCAGCGTAGGGGGGCACGGGGAGCTGTTTTTT. Its protein is CASSVGGHGELFF.

This chain joins TRBV5-6 and TRBJ2-3, with D maybe TRBD2 (5 bases). Germline values: CDR1 SGHDT, CDR2 YYEEEE. There are 14 residues in the CDR3. V lost 4 bases to trimming and J lost 1 base, with 10 bases between them. The CDR3 here is CASSPDGGTDTQYF. In nucleotides, the CDR3 is TGTGCCAGCAGCCCTGACGGGGGCACAGATACGCAGTATTTT.

V and J are TRBV30 and TRBJ1-6; D not resolved. CDR1 is GTSNPN, CDR2 SVGIG, per germline (reference sequence). The CDR3 is 11 residues long. V was shortened by 4 bases and J by 4 bases, with 2 bases between the two germline ends. CDR3 nucleotide sequence: TGTGCCTGGATGTATAATTCACCCCTCCACTTT. Protein sequence: CAWMYNSPLHF.

The chain combines TRBV5-1 with TRBJ1-4; no clear D. The CDR3 is 14 amino acids. Germline V CDR1 and CDR2: SGHRS, YFSETQ. Between the trimmed V and J ends, which lost 1 base and 5 bases, there was a span of 9 bases. The CDR3: CASSLYLGNEKLFF. In DNA, the CDR3 is TGCGCCAGCAGCTTGTACCTAGGGAATGAAAAACTGTTTTTT.

The CDR3 reads CASSFASSNTEAFF. CDR3 in DNA: TGTGCCAGTAGTTTTGCCTCCTCGAACACTGAAGCTTTCTTT. The chain uses TRBV19 and TRBJ1-1; D is unclear. V was shortened by 5 bases and J by 1 base, with 11 bases between the two germline ends. Germline-derived CDR1 and CDR2 are LNHDA and SQIVND (reference sequence). The CDR3 contains 14 residues.

A few counts support this clone. The V call is TRBV5-1, the J call TRBJ2-3; TRBD1 matches at 9 bases. Germline values: CDR1 SGHRS, CDR2 YFSETQ. The J segment lost 4 bases and the V segment lost 4 bases, leaving 13 bases of the junction unmatched. The CDR3 runs 17 residues. In nucleotides, the CDR3 is TGCGCCAGCAGCCTAACTCGGTCGGGACAGGGTTCAGATACGCAGTATTTT. It specifies CASSLTRSGQGSDTQYF.

V gene TRBV5-5 combines with J gene TRBJ1-6; 8 nucleotides agree with TRBD1. CDR1 is SGHKS, CDR2 YYEKEE, per germline (reference sequence). The CDR3 runs 15 residues. The junction had 6 bases not matched to a gene; V was cut back by 5 bases and J by 5 bases. The CDR3 nucleotides are TGTGCCAGCAGTTCCGGACAGGGCAATAATTCACCCCTCCACTTT. Amino acids: CASSSGQGNNSPLHF.

The rearrangement links TRBV14 to TRBJ2-5; D not resolved. This CDR3 is built from 13 residues. Germline V lookup: CDR1 SGHDN, CDR2 FVKESK. V lost 1 base to trimming and J lost 4 bases, with 7 bases between them. This CDR3 reads CASSQGLPETQYF. Written as DNA, the CDR3 is TGTGCCAGCAGCCAAGGGCTCCCAGAGACCCAGTACTTC.

V is TRBV7-2 and J is TRBJ2-2, with TRBD1 identical over 7 bases. This CDR3 is 14 amino acids long. V trimming: 5 bases; J trimming: 5 bases; junction bases outside the gene matches: 5. CDR1 and CDR2 (germline): SGHTA, FQGNSA. CDR3 amino acids: CASSPGQRTGELFF. CDR3 bases: TGTGCCAGCAGCCCGGGACAGAGAACCGGGGAGCTGTTTTTT.

The gene calls are TRBV11-2 and TRBJ1-3, with D possibly being TRBD1 (5 bases). CDR3 length equals 16 residues. Trimming stripped 2 bases from V and 0 bases from J, with 11 bases between. The germline V gene encodes CDR1 SGHAT and CDR2 FQNNGV. The CDR3 is CASSLSAGSSGNTIYF. In nucleotides, the CDR3 is TGTGCCAGCAGCTTATCAGCAGGGAGCTCTGGAAACACCATATATTTT.

This clone was observed a handful of times. The chain is built from TRBV5-6 and TRBJ1-2; a possible D gene is TRBD1 (5 bases). This CDR3 is 14 amino acids long. Germline-derived CDR1 and CDR2 are SGHDT and YYEEEE. V was shortened by 1 base and J by 4 bases, with 11 bases between the two germline ends. The CDR3 spells CASSLPGGIYGYTF. DNA of the CDR3: TGTGCCAGCAGCTTGCCTGGGGGGATCTATGGCTACACCTTC.

This chain joins TRBV5-4 and TRBJ1-3; possibly TRBD1 for D (5 bases). Looked up from germline, CDR1 is SGHNT and CDR2 is YYREEE (reference sequence). This CDR3 is built from 15 residues. The ends were cut back, 1 base at V and 0 bases at J, with 8 bases in the middle. In DNA form, the CDR3 reads TGTGCCAGCAGCTTGAAGGGGAGCTCTGGAAACACCATATATTTT. Translation gives CASSLKGSSGNTIYF.

The J gene is TRBJ2-3, the V gene TRBV5-3; D is unresolved. TRBV5-3 has ORF status, its function being uncertain. V was clipped by 1 base and J by 4 bases, with 4 bases between them. The CDR3 loop spans 12 amino acids. CDR3 sequence (DNA): TGTGCCAGAAGCTTGTATTCAGATACGCAGTATTTT. It specifies CARSLYSDTQYF.